This T cell receptor beta chain is drawn from a study of cytomegalovirus exposure and HLA in healthy donors. Notes on the study in general: Being productive about 87% or about 30% of the time was typical of most TCR beta V segments in an earlier analysis. In a later analysis, HLA-C alleles had the fewest associated TCRs, DRB1 alleles the most. As a later analysis revealed, most CMV-associated TCR beta chains appeared HLA-restricted.

Germline loops: CDR1 SGHAT, CDR2 FQNNGV. V shed 5 bases and J 9 bases; nucleotides not matched to a gene: 7. The CDR3 spans 12 residues. Vbeta (60) and Jbeta (13) primers were used in the PCR. The protocol was immunoSEQ multiplex PCR, while the TCRdb copy is restricted to in-frame clones and leaves out a portion. The sample shows about 130,000 clones, about 72% of them seen only once. As regards this clone: The antigen remains unidentified.

This TCR came from a man aged 25-45 years in good health and CMV-seropositive. Source material: PBMCs. The rearrangement links TRBV11-2 to TRBJ2-7; the match to TRBD1 covers 7 bases. This CDR3 reads CASSDRVWRQYF. CDR3 sequence (DNA): TGTGCCAGCAGCGACAGGGTCTGGCGGCAGTACTTC.